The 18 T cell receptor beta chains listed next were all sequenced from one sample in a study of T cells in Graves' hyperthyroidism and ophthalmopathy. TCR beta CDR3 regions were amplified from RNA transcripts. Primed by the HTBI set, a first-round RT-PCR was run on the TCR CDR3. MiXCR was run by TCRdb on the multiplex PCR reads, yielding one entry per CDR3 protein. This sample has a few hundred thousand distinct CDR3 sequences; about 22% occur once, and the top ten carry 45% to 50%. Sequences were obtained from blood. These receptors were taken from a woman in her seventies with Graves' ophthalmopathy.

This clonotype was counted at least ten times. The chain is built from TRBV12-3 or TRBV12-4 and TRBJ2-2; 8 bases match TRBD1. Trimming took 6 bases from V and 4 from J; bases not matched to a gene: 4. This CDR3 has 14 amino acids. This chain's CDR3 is CASRQGEITGELFF. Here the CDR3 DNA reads TGTGCCAGCAGACAGGGGGAAATCACCGGGGAGCTGTTTTTT.

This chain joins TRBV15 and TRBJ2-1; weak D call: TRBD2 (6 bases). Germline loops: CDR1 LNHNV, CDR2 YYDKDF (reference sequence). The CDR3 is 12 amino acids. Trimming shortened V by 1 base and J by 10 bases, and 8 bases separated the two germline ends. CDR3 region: CATSRAGDEQFF. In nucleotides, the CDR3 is TGTGCCACCAGCAGAGCGGGGGACGAGCAGTTCTTC.

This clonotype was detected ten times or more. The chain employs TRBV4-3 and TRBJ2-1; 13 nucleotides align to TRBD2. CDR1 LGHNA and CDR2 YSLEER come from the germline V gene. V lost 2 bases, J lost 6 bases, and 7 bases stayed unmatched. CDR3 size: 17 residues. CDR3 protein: CASSQREGLAGVNEQFF. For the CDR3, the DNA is TGCGCCAGCAGCCAACGGGAAGGACTAGCGGGAGTCAATGAGCAGTTCTTC.

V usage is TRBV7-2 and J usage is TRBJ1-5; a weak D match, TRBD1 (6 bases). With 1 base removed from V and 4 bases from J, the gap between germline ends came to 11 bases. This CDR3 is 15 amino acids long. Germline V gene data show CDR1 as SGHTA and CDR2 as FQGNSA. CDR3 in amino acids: CASSLGGQRNQPQHF. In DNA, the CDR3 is TGTGCCAGCAGCTTAGGGGGACAAAGAAATCAGCCCCAGCATTTT. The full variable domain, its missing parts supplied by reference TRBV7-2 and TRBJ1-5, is GAGVSQSPSNKVTEKGKDVELRCDPISGHTALYWYRQSLGQGLEFLIYFQGNSAPDKSGLPSDRFSAERTGGSVSTLTIQRTQQEDSAVYLCASSLGGQRNQPQHFGDGTRLSIL.

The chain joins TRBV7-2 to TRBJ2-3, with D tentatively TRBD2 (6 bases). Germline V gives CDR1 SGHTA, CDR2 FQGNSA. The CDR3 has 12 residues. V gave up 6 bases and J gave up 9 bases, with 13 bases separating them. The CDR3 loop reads CASSRGIRTQYF. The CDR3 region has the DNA TGTGCCAGCAGTCGCGGGATAAGGACGCAGTATTTT.

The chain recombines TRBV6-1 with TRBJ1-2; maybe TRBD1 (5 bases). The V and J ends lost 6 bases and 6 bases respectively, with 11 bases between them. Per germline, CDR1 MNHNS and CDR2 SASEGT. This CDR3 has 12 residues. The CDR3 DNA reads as TGTGCCAGCAGGTTGGGGGACCATGGCTACACCTTC. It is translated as CASRLGDHGYTF.

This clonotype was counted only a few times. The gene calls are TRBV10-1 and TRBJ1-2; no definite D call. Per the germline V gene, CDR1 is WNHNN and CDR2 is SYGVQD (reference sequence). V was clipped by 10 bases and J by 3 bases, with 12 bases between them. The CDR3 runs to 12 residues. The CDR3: CAIDRSHYGYTF. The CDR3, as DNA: TGCGCCATCGACCGGTCCCACTATGGCTACACCTTC.

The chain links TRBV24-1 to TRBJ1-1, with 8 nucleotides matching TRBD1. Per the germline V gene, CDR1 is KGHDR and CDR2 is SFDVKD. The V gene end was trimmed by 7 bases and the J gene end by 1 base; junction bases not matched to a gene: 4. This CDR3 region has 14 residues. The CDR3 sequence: CATRGTGQNTEAFF. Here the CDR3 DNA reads TGTGCCACCAGAGGGACAGGCCAGAACACTGAAGCTTTCTTT.

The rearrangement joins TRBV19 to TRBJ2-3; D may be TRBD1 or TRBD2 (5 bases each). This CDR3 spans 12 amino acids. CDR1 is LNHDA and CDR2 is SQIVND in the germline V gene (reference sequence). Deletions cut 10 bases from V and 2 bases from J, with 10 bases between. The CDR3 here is CATRGTTDTQYF. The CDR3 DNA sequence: TGTGCCACAAGAGGGACCACAGATACGCAGTATTTT.

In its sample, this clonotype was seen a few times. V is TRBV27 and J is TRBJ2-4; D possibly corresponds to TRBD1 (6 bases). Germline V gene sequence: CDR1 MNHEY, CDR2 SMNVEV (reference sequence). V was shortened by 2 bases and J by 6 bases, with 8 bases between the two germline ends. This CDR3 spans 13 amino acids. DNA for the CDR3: TGTGCCAGCAGTTTAACAGGGACAAACATTCAGTACTTC. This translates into CASSLTGTNIQYF.

The CDR3 DNA follows: TGCAGTGCTAGTATCGGGACTGTTAACTATATGCAGTTCTTC. This codes for CSASIGTVNYMQFF. This chain connects TRBV20-1 to TRBJ2-1, with a weak D call TRBD2 (6 bases). Germline values: CDR1 DFQATT, CDR2 SNEGSKA (reference sequence). V lost 3 bases and J 12 bases, leaving 21 bases between the germline ends. The CDR3 covers 14 residues.

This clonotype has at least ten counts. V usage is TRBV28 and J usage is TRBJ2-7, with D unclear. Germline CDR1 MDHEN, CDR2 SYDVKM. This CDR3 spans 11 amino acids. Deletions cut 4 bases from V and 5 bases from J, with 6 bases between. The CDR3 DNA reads TGTGCCAGCAGTTCCCCCCACGAGCAGTACTTC. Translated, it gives CASSSPHEQYF. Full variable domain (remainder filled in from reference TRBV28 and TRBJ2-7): DVKVTQSSRYLVKRTGEKVFLECVQDMDHENMFWYRQDPGLGLRLIYFSYDVKMKEKGDIPEGYSVSREKKERFSLILESASTNQTSMYLCASSSPHEQYFGPGTRLTVT.

The CDR3 DNA reads TGTGCCAGCAGTTCCCTGGGACTAGCGGGAGTAAGTGGTGAGCAGTTCTTC. Amino acid sequence: CASSSLGLAGVSGEQFF. The chain joins TRBV6-2 or TRBV6-3 to TRBJ2-1; 14 bases are a match to TRBD2. The CDR3 extends over 17 amino acids. Germline V gene data show CDR1 as MNHEY and CDR2 as SVGEGT. J lost 9 bases, V lost 4 bases, and 11 bases had no gene match.

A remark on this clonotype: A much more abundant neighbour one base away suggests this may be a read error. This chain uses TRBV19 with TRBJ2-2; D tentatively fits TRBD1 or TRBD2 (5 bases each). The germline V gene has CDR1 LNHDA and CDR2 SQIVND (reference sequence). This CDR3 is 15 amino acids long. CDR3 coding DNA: TGTGCCAGTAGTCCAAGGGGTGGGGTTTTCGGGGAGCTGCTTTTT. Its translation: CASSPRGGVFGELLF. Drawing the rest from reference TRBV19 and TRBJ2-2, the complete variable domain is DGGITQSPKYLFRKEGQNVTLSCEQNLNHDAMYWYRQDPGQGLRLIYYSQIVNDFQKGDIAEGYSVSREKKESFPLTVTSAQKNPTAFYLCASSPRGGVFGELLFGEGSRLTVL.

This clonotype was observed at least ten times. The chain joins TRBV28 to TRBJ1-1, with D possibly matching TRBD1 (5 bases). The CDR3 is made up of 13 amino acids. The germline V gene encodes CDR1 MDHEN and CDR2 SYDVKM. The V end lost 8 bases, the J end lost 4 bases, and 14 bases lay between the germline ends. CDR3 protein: CASGGYTATEAFF. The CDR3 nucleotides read TGTGCCAGCGGGGGGTACACAGCCACTGAAGCTTTCTTT.

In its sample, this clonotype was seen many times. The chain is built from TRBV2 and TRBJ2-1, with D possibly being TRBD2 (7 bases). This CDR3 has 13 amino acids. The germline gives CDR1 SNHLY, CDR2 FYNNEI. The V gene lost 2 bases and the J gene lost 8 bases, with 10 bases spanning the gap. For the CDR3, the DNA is TGTGCCAGCAGTGAATGGGGGGGCCATGAGCAGTTCTTC. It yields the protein CASSEWGGHEQFF.

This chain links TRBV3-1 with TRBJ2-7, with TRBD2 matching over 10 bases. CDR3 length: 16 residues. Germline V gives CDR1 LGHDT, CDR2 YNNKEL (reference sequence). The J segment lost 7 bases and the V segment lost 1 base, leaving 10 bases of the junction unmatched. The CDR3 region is CASSQVAGTSAGEQYF. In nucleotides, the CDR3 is TGTGCCAGCAGCCAAGTCGCAGGGACTAGCGCCGGTGAGCAGTACTTC.

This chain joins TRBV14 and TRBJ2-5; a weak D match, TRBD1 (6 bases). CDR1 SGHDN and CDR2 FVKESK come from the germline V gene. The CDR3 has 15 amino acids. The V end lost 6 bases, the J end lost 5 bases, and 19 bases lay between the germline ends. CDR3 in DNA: TGTGCCAGCAGTCGCGTCCAGGGGCTGGGGGAGACCCAGTACTTC. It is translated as CASSRVQGLGETQYF.